These T cell receptor beta chains were read from a single sample in a study of CD8+ T cells in alopecia areata. Produced via immunoSEQ multiplex PCR; TCRdb's table is partial and in-frame only. The data show some 44,000 clones, around 90% seen once. The sample was CD8+ T cells sorted from blood, taken at week 24, from a patient treated with tofacitinib. These receptors came from a human donor with alopecia areata. CDR3s include the opening cysteine and the closing phenylalanine or tryptophan. The order of the fields is clone size, V gene, J gene, CDR3 protein. Rows give clone size only sometimes, using once, few, many, or a class for an expanded clone.

.	TRBV27	TRBJ2-1	CASSLESSSYNEQFF
once	TRBV7-7	TRBJ2-1	CASSPRTGDPYNEQFF
.	TRBV7-8	TRBJ2-7	CASSPEGDYPSYEQYF
.	TRBV27	.	CASSFVGNLAGELFF
.	TRBV11-2	TRBJ2-3	CASSYRPDTQYF
once	TRBV7-9	TRBJ1-3	CASSFLNYRAWENTIYF
.	TRBV28	TRBJ2-7	CASSFPDGEQYF
.	TRBV10-3	TRBJ2-7	CAISQDSYEQYF
.	TRBV28	TRBJ2-7	CASGTPREIYEQYF
.	TRBV27	TRBJ2-7	CASTPLPGGSSYEQYF
.	TRBV7-6	TRBJ2-1	CASSLAPRYNEQFF
.	TRBV10-3	TRBJ2-7	CATAGGQGIDEQYF
.	TRBV5-1	TRBJ2-3	CASSFIGLASTDTQYF
.	TRBV28	TRBJ2-1	CASRAGGDYNEQFF
.	TRBV6-6	TRBJ2-2	CASSYSGTGELFF
.	TRBV19	TRBJ2-2	CASTNIRGTANTGELFF
.	TRBV4-2	TRBJ1-6	CASSQAVNSPLHF
.	TRBV6-6	TRBJ2-5	CASSYSVEQETQYF
.	TRBV21-1	TRBJ2-4	CASRSRDRVGAKNIQYF
.	TRBV14	TRBJ2-1	CASSQRGGNNEQFF
.	TRBV7-2	TRBJ2-5	CASSSPWGQETQYF
.	TRBV29-1	TRBJ2-1	CSVIQHNEQFF
.	TRBV30	TRBJ2-6	CAWQAGSSGANVLTF
.	TRBV6-1	TRBJ2-7	CASSEEGDAPYEQYF
.	TRBV15	TRBJ2-1	CATSSESTGTHTTEDEQFF
.	TRBV7-9	TRBJ2-3	CASSSTSGGSTDTQYF
.	TRBV2	TRBJ2-7	CASSAGGLSYEQYF
once	TRBV7-9	TRBJ2-7	CASSLSDPRSYEQYF
.	TRBV2	TRBJ2-7	CASSEGFGGGNYEQYF
.	TRBV25-1	TRBJ2-1	CASTQSYNEQFF
.	TRBV11-2	TRBJ2-7	CASSLGPVEQYF
.	TRBV19	TRBJ2-1	CASSVGNPTLNEQFF
.	TRBV28	TRBJ2-7	CASSLSSYEQYF
.	TRBV28	TRBJ2-5	CASSVFGSQETQYF
.	TRBV29-1	TRBJ2-2	CSVDLGQNTGELFF
.	TRBV6-5	TRBJ2-5	CASSYYGGAETQYF
.	TRBV2	TRBJ2-7	CASIGDNSYEQYF
.	TRBV27	TRBJ2-3	CASSSDLVRADTQYF
.	TRBV27	TRBJ1-5	CASRGALSQPQHF
few	TRBV28	TRBJ2-3	CASSPTGGRTDTQYF
.	TRBV27	TRBJ2-7	CASTLTGGVAGEQYF
.	TRBV2	TRBJ1-4	CASSAPPVEKLFF
.	TRBV27	TRBJ2-7	CASSLTGIYEQYF
.	TRBV27	TRBJ1-2	CASSPSPGREWVSGYTF
.	TRBV29-1	TRBJ2-7	CSVESAYEQYF
.	TRBV14	TRBJ2-7	CASSQLRPKRGEQYF
.	TRBV7-6	TRBJ2-7	CASSLGGGVTNEQYF
.	TRBV13	TRBJ2-7	CASSSPGTSPYEQYF
once	TRBV30	TRBJ2-1	CAWSGISTSNEQFF
.	TRBV4-2	TRBJ2-1	CASSQATSDIGAENEQFF
.	TRBV15	TRBJ2-5	CATSGGLAGAAETQYF
.	TRBV4-3	TRBJ2-5	CASSRLLGGRETQYF
.	TRBV9	TRBJ2-1	CASSAEEGTATLYNEQFF
.	TRBV4-3	TRBJ2-5	CASSQDLVGLETQYF
.	TRBV7-8	TRBJ2-2	CASSDRVAGAPGELFF
few	TRBV2	TRBJ2-3	CARDGGFTSSTDTQYF
.	TRBV27	TRBJ2-5	CASMSGLGRETQYF
.	TRBV29-1	TRBJ2-7	CSVDSGTGTYEQYF
.	TRBV7-9	TRBJ2-2	CASSFQELFF